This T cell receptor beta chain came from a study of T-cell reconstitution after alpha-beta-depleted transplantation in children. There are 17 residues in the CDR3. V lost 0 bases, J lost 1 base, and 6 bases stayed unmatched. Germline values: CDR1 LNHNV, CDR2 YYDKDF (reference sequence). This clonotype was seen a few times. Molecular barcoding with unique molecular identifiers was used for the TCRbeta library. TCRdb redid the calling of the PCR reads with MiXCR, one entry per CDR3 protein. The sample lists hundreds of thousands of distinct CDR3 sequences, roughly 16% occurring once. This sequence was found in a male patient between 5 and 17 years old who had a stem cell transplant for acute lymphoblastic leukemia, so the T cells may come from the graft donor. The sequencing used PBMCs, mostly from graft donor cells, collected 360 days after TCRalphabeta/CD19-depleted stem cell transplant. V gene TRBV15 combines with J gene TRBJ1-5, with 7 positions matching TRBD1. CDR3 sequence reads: CATSRDPTGKSNQPQHF. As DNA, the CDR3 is TGTGCCACCAGCAGAGATCCGACAGGGAAAAGCAATCAGCCCCAGCATTTT. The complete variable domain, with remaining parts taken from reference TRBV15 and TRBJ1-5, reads DAMVIQNPRYQVTQFGKPVTLSCSQTLNHNVMYWYQQKSSQAPKLLFHYYDKDFNNEADTPDNFQSRRPNTSFCFLDIRSPGLGDTAMYLCATSRDPTGKSNQPQHFGDGTRLSIL.